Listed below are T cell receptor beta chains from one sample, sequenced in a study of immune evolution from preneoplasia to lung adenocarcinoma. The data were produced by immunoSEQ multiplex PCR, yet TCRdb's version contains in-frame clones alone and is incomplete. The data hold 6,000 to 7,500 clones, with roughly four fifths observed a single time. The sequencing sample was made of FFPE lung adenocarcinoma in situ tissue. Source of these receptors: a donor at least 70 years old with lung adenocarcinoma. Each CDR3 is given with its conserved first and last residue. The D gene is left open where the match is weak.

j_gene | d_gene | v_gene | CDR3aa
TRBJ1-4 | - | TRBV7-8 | CASSLVVSASNEKLFF
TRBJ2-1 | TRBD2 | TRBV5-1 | CASSLLAGGTEQFF
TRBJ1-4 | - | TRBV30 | CAWNSHREKGEKLFF
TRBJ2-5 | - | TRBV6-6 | CASSYSRVGLQETQYF
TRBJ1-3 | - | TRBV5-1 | CASSLVGSRGNTIYF
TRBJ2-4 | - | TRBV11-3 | CASSPPGVNIQYF
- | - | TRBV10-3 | CAISAGYEQYF
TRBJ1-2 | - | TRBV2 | CASSQGHSASYGYTF
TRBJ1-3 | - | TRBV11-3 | CASSLSSAGNTIYF
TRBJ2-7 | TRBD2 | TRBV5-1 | CASSLGSLAEAYEQYF
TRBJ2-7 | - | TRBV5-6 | CASSLAGVHEQYF
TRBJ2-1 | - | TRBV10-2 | CASSESVFEQFF
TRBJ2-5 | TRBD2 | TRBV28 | CASSLNSGAETQYF
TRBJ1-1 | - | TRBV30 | CAWRSVPTAPWTEAFF
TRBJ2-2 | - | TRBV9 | CASSVFSGRRPNTGELFF
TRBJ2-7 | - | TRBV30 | CAWSGLYEQYF
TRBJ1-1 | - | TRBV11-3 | CASSWQGPLGTEAFF
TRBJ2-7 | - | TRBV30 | CAWRDRQRGGQEQYF
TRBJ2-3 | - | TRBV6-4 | CASSDSSRGGSDTQYF
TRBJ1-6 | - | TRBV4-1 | CASSQQGSGSPLHF
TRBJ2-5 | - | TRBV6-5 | CASSYSFLTGKETQYF
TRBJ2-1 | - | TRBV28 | CASTPPDGARTNEQFF
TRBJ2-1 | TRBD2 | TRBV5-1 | CASSLALAGNNEQFF
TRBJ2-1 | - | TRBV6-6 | CASSPRREQFF
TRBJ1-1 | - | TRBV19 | CASKAPARTEAFF
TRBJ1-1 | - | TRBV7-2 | CASSLEEGAEAFF
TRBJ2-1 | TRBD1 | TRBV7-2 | CASSYRGREQFF
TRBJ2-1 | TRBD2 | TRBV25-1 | CASSPSGSSYNEQFF
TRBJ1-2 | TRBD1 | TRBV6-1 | CASSPRQGNYGYTF
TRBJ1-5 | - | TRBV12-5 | CASGLGGDQPQHF
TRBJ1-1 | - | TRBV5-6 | CASSLPGPGTTEAFF
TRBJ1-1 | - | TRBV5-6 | CASSFPSLGTEAFF
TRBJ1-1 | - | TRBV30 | CAWNKHMNTEAFF
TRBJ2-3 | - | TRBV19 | CASSIGYMGRTDTQYF
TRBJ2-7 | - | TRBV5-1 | CASSLAGNSYEQYF
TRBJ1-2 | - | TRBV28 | CASQFYGYTF
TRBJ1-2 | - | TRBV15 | CATSRQTNYGYTF
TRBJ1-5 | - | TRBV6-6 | CASSLQPYSNQPQHF
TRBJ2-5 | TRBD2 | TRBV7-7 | CASSLGPGLAGDVQYF
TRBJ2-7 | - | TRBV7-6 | CASSAVGGHEQYF
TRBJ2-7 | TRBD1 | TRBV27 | CASSPGGPGEQYF
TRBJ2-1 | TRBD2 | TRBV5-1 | CASSPAGGVDNEQFF
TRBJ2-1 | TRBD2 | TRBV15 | CATSRDETSGRDYNEQFF
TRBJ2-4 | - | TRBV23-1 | CARVKGEAKNIQYF
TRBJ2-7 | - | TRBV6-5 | CASSYSDGSYEQYF
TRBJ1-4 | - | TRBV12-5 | CASGLRGSQKGNEKLFF
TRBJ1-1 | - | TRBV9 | CASSVGLAGAGEAFF
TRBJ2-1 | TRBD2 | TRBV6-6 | CASSWGTSGDNEQFF
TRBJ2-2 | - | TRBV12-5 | CASGSSNTGELFF
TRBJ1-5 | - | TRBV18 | CASSFEQGHSNQPQHF
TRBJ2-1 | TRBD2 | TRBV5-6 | CASSWRGRENEQFF
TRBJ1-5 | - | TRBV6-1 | CASSEQGGDNQPQHF
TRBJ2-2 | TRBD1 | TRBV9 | CASSDPLTGWTGELFF
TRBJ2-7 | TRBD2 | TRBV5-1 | CASSFASGNEQYF
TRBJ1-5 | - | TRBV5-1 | CASSADSNHPQHF
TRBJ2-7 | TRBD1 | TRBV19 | CASSSGTGGNFEQYF
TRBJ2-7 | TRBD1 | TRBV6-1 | CASSVGQEYEQYF